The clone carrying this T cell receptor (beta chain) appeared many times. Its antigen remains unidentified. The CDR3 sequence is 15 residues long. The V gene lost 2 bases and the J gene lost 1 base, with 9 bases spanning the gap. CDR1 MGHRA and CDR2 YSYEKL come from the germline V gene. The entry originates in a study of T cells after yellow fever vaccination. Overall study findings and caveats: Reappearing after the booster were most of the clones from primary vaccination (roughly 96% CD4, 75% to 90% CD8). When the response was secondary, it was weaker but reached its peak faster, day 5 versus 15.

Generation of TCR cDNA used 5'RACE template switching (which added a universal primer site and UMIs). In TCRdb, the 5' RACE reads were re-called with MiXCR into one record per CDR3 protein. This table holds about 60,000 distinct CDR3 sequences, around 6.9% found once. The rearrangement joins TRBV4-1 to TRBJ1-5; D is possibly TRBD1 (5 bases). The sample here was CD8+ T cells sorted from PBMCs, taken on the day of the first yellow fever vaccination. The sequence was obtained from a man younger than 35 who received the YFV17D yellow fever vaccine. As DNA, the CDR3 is TGCGCCAGCAGCCAAAGGTGGACAAGCAATCAGCCCCAGCATTTT. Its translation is CASSQRWTSNQPQHF.